One and the same sample provided the 17 T cell receptor beta chains below, sequenced in a study of T cell responses to AZD1222 COVID-19 vaccine. The data were produced by immunoSEQ multiplex PCR, yet TCRdb's version contains in-frame clones alone and is incomplete. The data show some 150,000 clones, 75% to 95% seen once. Source: peripheral blood, taken 28 days after the second AZD1222 dose. These receptors came from an adult who received the AZD1222 COVID-19 vaccine.

The chain combines TRBV15 with TRBJ1-2, with D maybe TRBD1 (5 bases). The CDR3 loop spans 14 amino acids. Germline V CDR1 and CDR2: LNHNV, YYDKDF (reference sequence). V lost 0 bases to trimming and J lost 2 bases, with 7 bases between them. DNA of the CDR3: TGTGCCACCAGCAGAGAATCAGGGAACTATGGCTACACCTTC. It yields the protein CATSRESGNYGYTF.

This clone showed up just once. The chain carries TRBV6-5 and TRBJ2-3; D gene unclear. The germline V and J ends were trimmed by 0 bases and 2 bases, with 9 bases remaining between them. In germline, CDR1 is MNHEY, CDR2 SVGAGI. The CDR3 loop spans 15 amino acids. The CDR3 sequence: CASSYSMSTTDTQYF. The CDR3 nucleotides are TGTGCCAGCAGTTACTCGATGTCGACCACAGATACGCAGTATTTT.

This chain uses TRBV24-1 with TRBJ1-5; D call uncertain. CDR3 size: 12 residues. Germline lookup yields CDR1 KGHDR and CDR2 SFDVKD. The ends were cut back, 3 bases at V and 9 bases at J, with 8 bases in the middle. The CDR3 sequence: CATSDVDLPQHF. CDR3 nucleotide sequence: TGTGCCACCAGTGATGTGGATTTGCCCCAGCATTTT.

This chain connects TRBV27 to TRBJ1-1; 9 bases align to TRBD1. This CDR3 has 16 amino acids. CDR1 is MNHEY, CDR2 SMNVEV, per germline (reference sequence). V trimming: 6 bases; J trimming: 5 bases; junction bases outside the gene matches: 13. The CDR3 DNA sequence: TGTGCCAGCAGATTAGTGGGTGGGACAGGGAATACTGAAGCTTTCTTT. This translates into CASRLVGGTGNTEAFF.

V and J are TRBV6-6 and TRBJ2-7; 12 bases match TRBD2. The germline V gene encodes CDR1 MNHNY and CDR2 SVGAGI (reference sequence). Trimming removed 8 bases from V and 2 bases from J; junction bases left unmatched: 4. The CDR3 is 14 residues long. The CDR3 loop reads CASSPSGRAYEQYF. The DNA of the CDR3 is TGTGCCAGCTCCCCTAGCGGGAGGGCCTACGAGCAGTACTTC.

Here the CDR3 DNA reads TGTGCTAGTGGTTTGCCCCTAGCGGTACGTGGCACCGGGGAGCTGTTTTTT. This encodes CASGLPLAVRGTGELFF. The chain is built from TRBV12-5 and TRBJ2-2, with 7 bases that match TRBD2. V lost 2 bases, J lost 4 bases, and 10 bases stayed unmatched. Germline V gives CDR1 LGHNT, CDR2 FRNRAP. The CDR3 is 17 amino acids. Based on the CDR3 plus reference TRBV12-5 and TRBJ2-2, the full variable domain is DARVTQTPRHKVTEMGQEVTMRCQPILGHNTVFWYRQTMMQGLELLAYFRNRAPLDDSGMPKDRFSAEMPDATLATLKIQPSEPRDSAVYFCASGLPLAVRGTGELFFGEGSRLTVL.

The chain carries TRBV11-2 and TRBJ2-7, with 7 positions matching TRBD1. The V gene end was trimmed by 5 bases and the J gene end by 6 bases; junction bases not matched to a gene: 4. The CDR3 is 12 residues long. Germline V gene sequence: CDR1 SGHAT, CDR2 FQNNGV. As DNA, the CDR3 is TGTGCCAGCAGCGTGACAGGGCCCGAGCAGTACTTC. It is translated as CASSVTGPEQYF.

The chain carries TRBV7-9 and TRBJ1-1; 9 bases map to TRBD1. Trimming removed 6 bases from V and 6 bases from J; junction bases left unmatched: 8. CDR1 is SEHNR, CDR2 FQNEAQ, per germline (reference sequence). The CDR3 is 14 amino acids. Here the CDR3 reads CASRAGQGSAEAFF. The CDR3 coding sequence is TGTGCCAGCAGGGCGGGACAGGGATCTGCTGAAGCTTTCTTT.

The chain employs TRBV18 and TRBJ2-1, with 7 positions matching TRBD2. J lost 8 bases, V lost 4 bases, and 8 bases had no gene match. There are 14 residues in the CDR3. From germline, CDR1 is KGHSH and CDR2 LQKENI. DNA for the CDR3: TGTGCCAGCTCACTTACTAGCGCCCTCGATGAGCAGTTCTTC. It specifies CASSLTSALDEQFF.

The chain recombines TRBV5-8 with TRBJ1-2; D remains unclear. There are 14 residues in the CDR3. Between the trimmed V and J ends, which lost 0 bases and 6 bases, there was a span of 12 bases. The germline CDR1 and CDR2 sequences are SGHTS and YDEGEE. CDR3 protein: CASSLAGQNDGYTF. As DNA, the CDR3 is TGTGCCAGCAGCTTGGCAGGCCAGAATGATGGCTACACCTTC.

This chain links TRBV4-1 with TRBJ2-7; D gene uncertain. Germline V gives CDR1 MGHRA, CDR2 YSYEKL. V lost 3 bases and J lost 2, with 11 bases in between. The CDR3 consists of 14 residues. Here the CDR3 reads CASSQTQVTYEQYF. DNA for the CDR3: TGCGCCAGCAGCCAGACGCAGGTAACCTACGAGCAGTACTTC.

With respect to this clone: Additional DNA sequences in this sample encode the identical CDR3. CDR3 nucleotide sequence: TGCAGTGCTAGGGGCAACACTGAAGCTTTCTTT. Residues: CSARGNTEAFF. The chain links TRBV20-1 to TRBJ1-1; D is ambiguous. The germline V gene encodes CDR1 DFQATT and CDR2 SNEGSKA (reference sequence). The V end lost 3 bases, the J end lost 2 bases, and 4 bases lay between the germline ends. This CDR3 spans 11 amino acids.

This chain joins TRBV4-2 and TRBJ2-5, with TRBD2 matching 8 bases. J lost 4 bases, V lost 0 bases, and 10 bases had no gene match. The CDR3 totals 17 residues. Per germline, CDR1 LGHNA and CDR2 YNFKEQ. CDR3 residues: CASSQDEAGGVAETQYF. The CDR3 coding sequence is TGTGCCAGCAGCCAAGATGAGGCGGGAGGAGTGGCAGAGACCCAGTACTTC.

This chain joins TRBV4-2 and TRBJ2-7, with 9 bases lining up with TRBD1. The CDR3 sequence is 15 residues long. Trimming took 1 base from V and 3 from J; bases not matched to a gene: 4. Germline V gene lookup returns CDR1 LGHNA and CDR2 YNFKEQ. CDR3 sequence: CASSQARQGVYEQYF. CDR3 DNA: TGTGCCAGCAGCCAAGCACGACAGGGGGTCTACGAGCAGTACTTC.

The chain is built from TRBV2 and TRBJ2-7; the D call may be TRBD1 or TRBD2 (5 bases each). The ends were cut back, 6 bases at V and 4 bases at J, with 13 bases in the middle. This CDR3 has 13 residues. Germline V gives CDR1 SNHLY, CDR2 FYNNEI. CDR3 sequence (DNA): TGTGCCAGCAGCGGGGCTGGTGGTTACGAGCAGTACTTC. It encodes CASSGAGGYEQYF.

V usage is TRBV10-3 and J usage is TRBJ2-1; TRBD2 is a possible D gene (5 bases). V was cut by 10 bases and J by 1 base, with 17 bases left in between. The CDR3 is made up of 15 amino acids. The germline V gene encodes CDR1 ENHRY and CDR2 SYGVKD. CDR3 amino acids: CATLSNPGSYNEQFF. The CDR3 coding sequence is TGTGCCACCCTGTCGAACCCGGGGTCCTACAATGAGCAGTTCTTC.

The CDR3 reads CASSLGRTGYYNEQFF. DNA of the CDR3: TGTGCCAGCAGCTTAGGCCGGACTGGTTATTACAATGAGCAGTTCTTC. The chain combines TRBV7-2 with TRBJ2-1; D is perhaps TRBD2 (5 bases). The CDR3 loop spans 16 amino acids. The germline CDR1 and CDR2 sequences are SGHTA and FQGNSA. Trimming stripped 1 base from V and 4 bases from J, with 14 bases between.